The rows below give T cell receptor beta chains drawn from one sample of a study of blood T cell repertoires in COVID-19. Generated by immunoSEQ multiplex PCR, the TCRdb table keeps only in-frame clones and is missing some. The profile shows around 250,000 clones, roughly 85% of them singletons. The sequencing sample was made of peripheral blood. The receptors were sampled from a man in his fifties with active or convalescent COVID-19. The conserved cysteine and the conserved F or W are not part of the CDR3 here.

>TRBJ2-1|TRBV19
ASGQGALNEQF
>TRBJ1-4|TRBV27
ASSLMATGYEKLF
>TRBJ1-4|TRBV6-5
ASSYSRTGFAEKLF
>TRBJ2-3|TRBV6-6
ASTFDWGTDTQY
>TRBJ1-2|TRBV11-2
ASSSTKGTGMVGRGYT
>TRBJ1-2|TRBV5-6
ASSLKGHYGYT
>TRBJ1-5|TRBV19
ASSEGTANQPQH
>TRBJ2-7|TRBV27
ASSTSGTPGKQY
>TRBJ1-4|TRBV24-1
ATSEPGAGTGNEKLF
>TRBJ2-3|TRBV28
ASKAGGPSTDTQY